Below are 11 T cell receptor beta chains sequenced from a single sample in a study of blood T cell repertoires in COVID-19. TCRdb's table, derived via immunoSEQ multiplex PCR, lists solely in-frame clones and lacks some. The sample has a few hundred thousand clones, about nine tenths seen once. The sequenced sample was PBMCs or T cells enriched from blood (not recorded which). Receptors were obtained from a woman aged 40 to 55 with acute COVID-19.

This clone was counted a few times. This chain joins TRBV24-1 and TRBJ2-5; weak D call: TRBD2 (6 bases). CDR1 and CDR2 from the germline V gene are KGHDR and SFDVKD. V lost 8 bases to trimming and J lost 0 bases, with 9 bases between them. The CDR3 is 13 residues long. The CDR3 DNA is TGTGCCACCACTTCGGGAGACCAAGAGACCCAGTACTTC. It yields the protein CATTSGDQETQYF.

This chain uses TRBV6-5 with TRBJ2-3; 8 bases line up with TRBD2. Germline assignment: CDR1 MNHEY and CDR2 SVGAGI. Unmatched junction bases numbered 4, after V lost 6 bases and J lost 2 bases. CDR3 size: 14 residues. The CDR3 bases are TGTGCCAGCAGCCAAGGACTAGCCACAGATACGCAGTATTTT. This sequence encodes CASSQGLATDTQYF.

Here the CDR3 DNA reads TGTGCCAGCTCACCAAGTACATTCCCCAACACTGAAGCTTTCTTT. This sequence encodes CASSPSTFPNTEAFF. The chain is built from TRBV18 and TRBJ1-1; D not certain. Germline lookup yields CDR1 KGHSH and CDR2 LQKENI. The V end was cut by 2 bases, the J end by 2 bases, with 12 bases between. This CDR3 region has 15 residues. Full variable domain (remainder filled in from reference TRBV18 and TRBJ1-1): NAGVMQNPRHLVRRRGQEARLRCSPMKGHSHVYWYRQLPEEGLKFMVYLQKENIIDESGMPKERFSAEFPKEGPSILRIQQVVRGDSAAYFCASSPSTFPNTEAFFGQGTRLTVV.

This clone has just a few counts. The J gene is TRBJ2-1, the V gene TRBV6-1, with 8 bases fitting TRBD2. V gave up 4 bases and J gave up 0 bases; unmatched junction bases: 5. Germline CDR1 is MNHNS and CDR2 is SASEGT. The CDR3 has 16 residues. CDR3 sequence (DNA): TGTGCCAGCAGTGGCCTACTAGCGGACTCCTACAATGAGCAGTTCTTC. Translation: CASSGLLADSYNEQFF.

The genes are TRBV5-4 and TRBJ2-5; D perhaps matches TRBD1 (5 bases). Germline V gene sequence: CDR1 SGHNT, CDR2 YYREEE (reference sequence). V lost 2 bases and J lost 0, with 8 bases in between. This CDR3 has 14 residues. DNA of the CDR3: TGTGCCAGCAGCTTAGACAGTTACCAAGAGACCCAGTACTTC. It specifies CASSLDSYQETQYF.

This clone was observed a handful of times. V is TRBV4-1 and J is TRBJ2-7, with 9 nucleotides matching TRBD2. The CDR3 totals 15 residues. Trimming cost V 0 bases and J 2 bases; bases outside gene matches: 2. Looked up from germline, CDR1 is MGHRA and CDR2 is YSYEKL. The CDR3 nucleotides are TGCGCCAGCAGCCAAGAGGGACTAGCCGCCTACGAGCAGTACTTC. It codes for CASSQEGLAAYEQYF.

The chain carries TRBV13 and TRBJ2-7, with 11 positions matching TRBD2. The CDR3 is 16 amino acids. CDR1 and CDR2 from the germline V gene are PRHDT and FYEKMQ (reference sequence). The V segment lost 5 bases and the J segment 4 bases; nucleotides outside the gene matches: 10. This CDR3 reads CASSSRTSGSRYEQYV. The CDR3 nucleotides are TGTGCCAGCAGCAGCCGAACTAGCGGGAGTAGGTACGAGCAGTACGTC.

V usage is TRBV24-1 and J usage is TRBJ1-2; 9 nucleotides agree with TRBD1. Germline trimming cut 3 bases from V and 5 bases from J; bases unmatched to any gene: 6. In germline, CDR1 is KGHDR, CDR2 SFDVKD. CDR3 length: 15 amino acids. CDR3 sequence (DNA): TGTGCCACCAGTGATGGACAGGGGCATTGGTATGGCTACACCTTC. It encodes CATSDGQGHWYGYTF.

In the case of this clone: The sample holds other DNA sequences that translate to the same CDR3. CDR3 nucleotides: TGTGCCAGCTCGCTCCAGGGTTACGAGCAGTACTTC. This encodes CASSLQGYEQYF. V is TRBV12-3 or TRBV12-4 and J is TRBJ2-7; TRBD1 is a possible D gene (5 bases). The CDR3 length is 12 residues. Trimming removed 8 bases at V and 4 bases at J, with 12 bases between.

The chain links TRBV7-9 to TRBJ2-1; 9 nucleotides match TRBD2. The CDR3 consists of 16 residues. V lost 4 bases, J lost 3 bases, and 7 bases stayed unmatched. Per the germline V gene, CDR1 is SEHNR and CDR2 is FQNEAQ (reference sequence). CDR3 in amino acids: CASSSSLAGYYNEQFF. The CDR3 DNA sequence: TGTGCCAGCAGCTCATCTCTAGCGGGATACTACAATGAGCAGTTCTTC.

The CDR3 DNA follows: TGTGCCAGCAGCTTATCCCAGGATAATGAGCAGTTCTTC. This codes for CASSLSQDNEQFF. V usage is TRBV7-3 and J usage is TRBJ2-1; no reliable D call. Germline V gives CDR1 SGHTA, CDR2 FQGTGA. Between the trimmed V and J ends, which lost 2 bases and 7 bases, there was a span of 9 bases. The length of the CDR3 is 13 residues.